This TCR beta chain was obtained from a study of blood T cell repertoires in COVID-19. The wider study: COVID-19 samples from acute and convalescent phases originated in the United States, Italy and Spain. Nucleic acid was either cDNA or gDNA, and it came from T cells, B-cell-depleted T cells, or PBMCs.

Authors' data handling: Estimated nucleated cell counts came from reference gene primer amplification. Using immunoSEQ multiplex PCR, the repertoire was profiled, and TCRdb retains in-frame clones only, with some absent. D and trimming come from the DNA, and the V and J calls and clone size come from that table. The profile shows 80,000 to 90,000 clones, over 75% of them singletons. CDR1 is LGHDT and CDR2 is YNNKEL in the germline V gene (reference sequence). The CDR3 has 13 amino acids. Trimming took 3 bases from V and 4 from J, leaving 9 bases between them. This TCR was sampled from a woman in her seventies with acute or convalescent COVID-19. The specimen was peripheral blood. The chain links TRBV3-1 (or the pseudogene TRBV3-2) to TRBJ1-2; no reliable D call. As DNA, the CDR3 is TGTGCCAGCAGCCACGGGAAGGCCTATGGCTACACCTTC. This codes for CASSHGKAYGYTF.